This entry describes one TCR beta chain. Trimming took 2 bases from V and 1 from J; bases not matched to a gene: 2. Germline loops: CDR1 SGHNT, CDR2 YYREEE (reference sequence). The CDR3 runs 15 residues. This sample was taken from a study of blood T cell repertoires in COVID-19. Profiled with immunoSEQ multiplex PCR; TCRdb holds only in-frame clones, not every one. The sample comprises approximately 220,000 clones, about 85% of which are singletons, and roughly 0.69% rests with the top ten. Material for sequencing was peripheral blood. This sequence originates from a man in his forties with acute or convalescent COVID-19. The chain has TRBV5-4 and TRBJ2-5, with 10 positions matching TRBD1. CDR3 in amino acids: CASSLRDRGQETQYF. DNA of the CDR3: TGTGCCAGCAGCTTAAGGGACAGGGGCCAAGAGACCCAGTACTTC.